The next 17 T cell receptor beta chains were all read from a single sample in a study of blood T cell repertoires in COVID-19. Produced via immunoSEQ multiplex PCR; TCRdb's table is partial and in-frame only. The table has approximately 250,000 clones, roughly 80% seen once. Sequencing was carried out using peripheral blood. These receptors came from a man aged 60-69 years who had recovered from COVID-19.

This chain uses TRBV11-3 with TRBJ2-5; possibly TRBD2 for D (6 bases). Per the germline V gene, CDR1 is SGHNT and CDR2 is YENEEA. There are 15 residues in the CDR3. The V gene lost 4 bases and the J gene lost 7 bases, with 19 bases spanning the gap. The CDR3: CASSSTGREGGTQYF. Written as DNA, the CDR3 is TGTGCCAGCAGCTCCACCGGCAGAGAGGGAGGGACCCAGTACTTC. Combining the CDR3 with reference TRBV11-3 and TRBJ2-5 gives the whole variable domain EAGVVQSPRYKIIEKKQPVAFWCNPISGHNTLYWYLQNLGQGPELLIRYENEEAVDDSQLPKDRFSAERLKGVDSTLKIQPAELGDSAVYLCASSSTGREGGTQYFGPGTRLLVL.

The V call is TRBV5-1, the J call TRBJ1-1; maybe TRBD1 (6 bases). This CDR3 region has 13 residues. V gave up 4 bases and J gave up 8 bases, with 15 bases separating them. Germline CDR1 and CDR2: SGHRS and YFSETQ. The CDR3: CASSADSTTEAFF. Written as DNA, the CDR3 is TGCGCCAGCAGCGCGGACAGTACGACCGAAGCTTTCTTT.

This clone was recorded once. V is TRBV5-4 and J is TRBJ1-6, with D perhaps TRBD1 (5 bases). This CDR3 has 14 residues. Germline CDR1 and CDR2: SGHNT and YYREEE (reference sequence). Trimming shortened V by 0 bases and J by 8 bases, and 9 bases separated the two germline ends. In DNA, the CDR3 is TGTGCCAGCAGCTTGGAGGGGAAGGATTCACCCCTCCACTTT. Translated: CASSLEGKDSPLHF.

The chain uses TRBV5-1 and TRBJ2-3, with D possibly being TRBD1 (5 bases). The ends were cut back, 4 bases at V and 3 bases at J, with 18 bases in the middle. Germline-derived CDR1 and CDR2 are SGHRS and YFSETQ. There are 16 residues in the CDR3. CDR3 protein: CASSPRSWGKTDTQYF. DNA of the CDR3: TGCGCCAGCAGCCCCCGTTCGTGGGGCAAAACAGATACGCAGTATTTT.

This clone was seen more than once but under ten times. The chain recombines TRBV5-1 with TRBJ1-3; D is undetermined. V lost 3 bases, J lost 1 base, and 5 bases lay in between. The CDR3 contains 13 residues. Per the germline V gene, CDR1 is SGHRS and CDR2 is YFSETQ. CDR3 loop: CASSSGSGNTIYF. The CDR3 DNA follows: TGCGCCAGCAGCTCCGGGTCTGGAAACACCATATATTTT.

The chain carries TRBV4-1 and TRBJ2-5; tentative D call: TRBD1 (6 bases). From germline, CDR1 is MGHRA and CDR2 YSYEKL. The CDR3 extends over 15 amino acids. The ends were cut back, 0 bases at V and 5 bases at J, with 13 bases in the middle. In nucleotides, the CDR3 is TGCGCCAGCAGCCAAGAAGGACAGACCCGGGAGACCCAGTACTTC. Its translation: CASSQEGQTRETQYF.

The chain uses TRBV27 and TRBJ1-2, with 9 nucleotides matching TRBD1. The CDR3 runs 16 residues. With 4 bases clipped from V and 8 bases from J, the junction kept 14 bases outside the gene matches. Per the germline V gene, CDR1 is MNHEY and CDR2 is SMNVEV (reference sequence). This chain's CDR3 is CASSSPTGTGIGGYTF. The CDR3, as DNA: TGTGCCAGCAGTTCCCCCACCGGGACAGGGATAGGAGGCTACACCTTC.

This chain connects TRBV3-1 (or the pseudogene TRBV3-2) to TRBJ1-5; D perhaps matches TRBD1 (6 bases). Trimming left V 2 bases short and J 5 bases short, with 19 bases between. The germline gives CDR1 LGHDT, CDR2 YNNKEL (reference sequence). The CDR3 runs to 17 residues. The CDR3 DNA follows: TGTGCCAGCAGCCAAAATGGCCCCGGGACACCCCATCAGCCCCAGCATTTT. It specifies CASSQNGPGTPHQPQHF.

J is TRBJ2-2 and V is TRBV7-8; D gene ambiguous. V lost 4 bases and J 2 bases, leaving 5 bases between the germline ends. The germline V gene encodes CDR1 SGHVS and CDR2 FQNEAQ. The CDR3 length is 13 residues. This chain's CDR3 is CASSSINTGELFF. Here the CDR3 DNA reads TGTGCCAGCAGCTCCATTAACACCGGGGAGCTGTTTTTT.

The V gene is TRBV30, the J gene TRBJ2-3, with 10 bases lining up with TRBD2. CDR1 is GTSNPN and CDR2 is SVGIG in the germline V gene (reference sequence). The CDR3 is 14 residues long. Germline trimming cut 5 bases from V and 7 bases from J; bases unmatched to any gene: 9. CDR3 protein: CAWRQAGGPYTQYF. The CDR3 nucleotides read TGTGCCTGGCGACAAGCGGGGGGGCCATATACGCAGTATTTT.

The V call is TRBV7-9, the J call TRBJ2-2, with TRBD1 as a possible D gene (5 bases). V gave up 5 bases and J gave up 4 bases, with 8 bases separating them. The CDR3 consists of 13 residues. The germline CDR1 and CDR2 sequences are SEHNR and FQNEAQ (reference sequence). The CDR3 reads CASSPQGTGELFF. The DNA for the CDR3 is TGTGCCAGCAGCCCCCAGGGCACCGGGGAGCTGTTTTTT.

The rearrangement links TRBV5-4 to TRBJ1-1; D is unresolved. Trimming removed 0 bases from V and 1 base from J, with 7 bases in between. Germline CDR1 is SGHNT and CDR2 is YYREEE (reference sequence). The CDR3 has 14 amino acids. The CDR3 DNA reads TGTGCCAGCAGCTTGGCCTCGAGGAACACTGAAGCTTTCTTT. Protein product: CASSLASRNTEAFF.

Here the CDR3 DNA reads TGTGCCAGCAGCTTAGGGGGCCAAGCGCAGTCTGATACGCAGTATTTT. Protein sequence: CASSLGGQAQSDTQYF. The rearrangement uses TRBV7-6 and TRBJ2-3, with D possibly being TRBD1 (5 bases). The CDR3 runs 16 residues. CDR1 SGHVS and CDR2 FNYEAQ come from the germline V gene. V was pared by 1 base and J by 6 bases, with 17 bases between.

This clone occurred once. J is TRBJ1-1 and V is TRBV7-9, with 7 bases lining up with TRBD1. The V segment lost 5 bases and the J segment 6 bases; nucleotides outside the gene matches: 9. Germline V CDR1 and CDR2: SEHNR, FQNEAQ (reference sequence). The CDR3 is 14 amino acids. The CDR3 sequence is CASSAIIDRAEAFF. The DNA of the CDR3 is TGTGCCAGCAGCGCCATCATAGACAGGGCTGAAGCTTTCTTT.

The gene calls are TRBV18 and TRBJ1-1; D uncertain. In germline, CDR1 is KGHSH, CDR2 LQKENI. The CDR3 is 15 residues long. Trimming removed 3 bases from V and 0 bases from J, with 11 bases in between. The CDR3 DNA follows: TGTGCCAGCTCACCCGGCGGTCGTTTGAACACTGAAGCTTTCTTT. Its translation: CASSPGGRLNTEAFF.

This sequence joins TRBV28 and TRBJ2-1; 10 bases are a match to TRBD2. V trimming: 4 bases; J trimming: 3 bases; junction bases outside the gene matches: 6. CDR3 length: 16 amino acids. The germline CDR1 and CDR2 sequences are MDHEN and SYDVKM. CDR3 bases: TGTGCCAGCAGTTCCCTCCTAGCGGGGGTCTACAATGAGCAGTTCTTC. It is translated as CASSSLLAGVYNEQFF.

This clone was found once. The chain uses TRBV9 and TRBJ2-3, with TRBD2 as a possible D gene (5 bases). The CDR3 is made up of 15 amino acids. V was clipped by 0 bases and J by 4 bases, with 12 bases between them. From germline, CDR1 is SGDLS and CDR2 YYNGEE. CDR3 amino acids: CASSVEGASPDTQYF. In nucleotides, the CDR3 is TGTGCCAGCAGCGTAGAGGGAGCGAGTCCAGATACGCAGTATTTT. Complete variable domain (other parts from reference TRBV9 and TRBJ2-3): DSGVTQTPKHLITATGQRVTLRCSPRSGDLSVYWYQQSLDQGLQFLIQYYNGEERAKGNILERFSAQQFPDLHSELNLSSLELGDSALYFCASSVEGASPDTQYFGPGTRLTVL.